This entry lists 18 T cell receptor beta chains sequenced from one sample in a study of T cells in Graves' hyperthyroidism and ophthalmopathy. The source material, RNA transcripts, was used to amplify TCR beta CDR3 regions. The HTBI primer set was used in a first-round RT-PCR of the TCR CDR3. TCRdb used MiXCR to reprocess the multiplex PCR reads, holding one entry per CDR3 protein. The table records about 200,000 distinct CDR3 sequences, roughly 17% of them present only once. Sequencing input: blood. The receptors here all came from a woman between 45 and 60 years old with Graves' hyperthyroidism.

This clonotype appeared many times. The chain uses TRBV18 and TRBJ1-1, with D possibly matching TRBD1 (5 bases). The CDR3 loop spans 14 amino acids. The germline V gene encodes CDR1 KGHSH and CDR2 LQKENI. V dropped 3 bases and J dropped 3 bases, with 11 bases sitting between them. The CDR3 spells CASSPQWGDTEAFF. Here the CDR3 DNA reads TGTGCCAGCTCACCCCAGTGGGGGGACACTGAAGCTTTCTTT. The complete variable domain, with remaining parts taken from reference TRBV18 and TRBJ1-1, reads NAGVMQNPRHLVRRRGQEARLRCSPMKGHSHVYWYRQLPEEGLKFMVYLQKENIIDESGMPKERFSAEFPKEGPSILRIQQVVRGDSAAYFCASSPQWGDTEAFFGQGTRLTVV.

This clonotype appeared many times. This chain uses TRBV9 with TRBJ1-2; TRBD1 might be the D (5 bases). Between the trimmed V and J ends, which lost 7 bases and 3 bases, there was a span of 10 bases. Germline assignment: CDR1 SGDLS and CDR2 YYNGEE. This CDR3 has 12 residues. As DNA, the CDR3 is TGTGCCAGCGCAGGGTTGGACTATGGCTACACCTTC. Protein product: CASAGLDYGYTF.

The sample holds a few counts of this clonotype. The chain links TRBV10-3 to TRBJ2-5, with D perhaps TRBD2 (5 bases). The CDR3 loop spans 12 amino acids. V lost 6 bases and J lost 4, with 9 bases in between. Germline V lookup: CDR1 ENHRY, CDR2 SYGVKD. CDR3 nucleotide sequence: TGTGCCATCAGCGACGGAGGAGAGACCCAGTACTTC. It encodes CAISDGGETQYF.

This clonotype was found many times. The CDR3 is CASSVGEGTNQPQHF. The CDR3 DNA reads TGTGCCAGCAGCGTAGGCGAGGGGACCAATCAGCCCCAGCATTTT. The chain couples TRBV9 to TRBJ1-5, with a weak D call TRBD1 (5 bases). V was clipped by 0 bases and J by 3 bases, with 10 bases between them. Germline V lookup: CDR1 SGDLS, CDR2 YYNGEE. The CDR3 is made up of 15 amino acids.

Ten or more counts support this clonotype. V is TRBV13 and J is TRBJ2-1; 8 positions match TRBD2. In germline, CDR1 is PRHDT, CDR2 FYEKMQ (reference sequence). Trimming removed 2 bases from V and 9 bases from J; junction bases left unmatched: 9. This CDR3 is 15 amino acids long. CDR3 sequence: CASSLRGTRTTEQFF. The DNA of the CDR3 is TGTGCCAGCAGCTTAAGGGGGACTAGGACCACTGAGCAGTTCTTC.

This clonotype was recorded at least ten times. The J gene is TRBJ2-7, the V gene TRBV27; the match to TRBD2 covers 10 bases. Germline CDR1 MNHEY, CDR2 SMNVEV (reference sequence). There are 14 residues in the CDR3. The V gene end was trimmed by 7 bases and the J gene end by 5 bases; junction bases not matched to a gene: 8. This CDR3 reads CASKASGSFDEQYF. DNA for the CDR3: TGTGCCAGCAAAGCTAGCGGGAGTTTCGACGAGCAGTACTTC.

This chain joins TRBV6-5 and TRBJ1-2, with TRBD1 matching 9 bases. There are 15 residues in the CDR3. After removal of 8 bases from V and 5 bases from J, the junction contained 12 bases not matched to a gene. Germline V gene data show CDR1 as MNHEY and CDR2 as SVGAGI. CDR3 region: CASGLQGAFGYGYTF. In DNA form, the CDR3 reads TGTGCCAGCGGTCTACAGGGGGCGTTTGGGTATGGCTACACCTTC.

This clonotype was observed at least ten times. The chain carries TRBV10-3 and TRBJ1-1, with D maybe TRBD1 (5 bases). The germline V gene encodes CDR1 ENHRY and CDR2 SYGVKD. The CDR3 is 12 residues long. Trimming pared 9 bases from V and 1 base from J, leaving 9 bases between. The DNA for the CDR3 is TGTGCCATAGGCAGGGAGAACACTGAAGCTTTCTTT. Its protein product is CAIGRENTEAFF.

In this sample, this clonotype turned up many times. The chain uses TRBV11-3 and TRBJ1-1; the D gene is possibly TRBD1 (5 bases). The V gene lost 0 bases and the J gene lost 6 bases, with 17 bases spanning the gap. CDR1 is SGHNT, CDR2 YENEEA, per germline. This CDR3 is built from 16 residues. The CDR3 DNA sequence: TGTGCCAGCAGCTTAGATCATCAGGGCCCTTTTTCTGAAGCTTTCTTT. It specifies CASSLDHQGPFSEAFF.

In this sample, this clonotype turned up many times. The CDR3 here is CASSLGGRTDTQYF. The CDR3 DNA is TGTGCCAGCAGTTTGGGAGGTAGGACAGATACGCAGTATTTT. The rearrangement joins TRBV12-3 or TRBV12-4 to TRBJ2-3; TRBD2 is a possible D gene (6 bases). CDR3 length: 14 residues. Trimming cost V 3 bases and J 3 bases, with 10 bases left between them.

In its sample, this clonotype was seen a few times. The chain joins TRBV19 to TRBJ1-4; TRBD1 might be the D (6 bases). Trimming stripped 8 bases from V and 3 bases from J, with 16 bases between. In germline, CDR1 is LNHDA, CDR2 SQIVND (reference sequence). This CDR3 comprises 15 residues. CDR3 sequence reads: CASGGTGTPNEKLFF. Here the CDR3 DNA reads TGTGCCAGTGGGGGGACCGGGACACCTAATGAAAAACTGTTTTTT.

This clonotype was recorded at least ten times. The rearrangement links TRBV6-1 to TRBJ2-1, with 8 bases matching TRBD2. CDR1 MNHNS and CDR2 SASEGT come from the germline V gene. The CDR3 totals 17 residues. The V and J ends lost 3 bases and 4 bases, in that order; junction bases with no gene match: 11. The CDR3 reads CASSDLLGGRLYNEQFF. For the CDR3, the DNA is TGTGCCAGCAGTGATCTGCTCGGCGGGAGGTTATACAATGAGCAGTTCTTC.

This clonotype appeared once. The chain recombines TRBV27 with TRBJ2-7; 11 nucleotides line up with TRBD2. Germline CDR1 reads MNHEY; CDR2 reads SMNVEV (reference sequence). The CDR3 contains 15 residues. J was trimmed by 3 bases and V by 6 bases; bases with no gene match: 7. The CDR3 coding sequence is TGTGCCAGCAGCCGATCCGGGACTAGCGGCTACGAGCAGTACTTC. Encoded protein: CASSRSGTSGYEQYF.

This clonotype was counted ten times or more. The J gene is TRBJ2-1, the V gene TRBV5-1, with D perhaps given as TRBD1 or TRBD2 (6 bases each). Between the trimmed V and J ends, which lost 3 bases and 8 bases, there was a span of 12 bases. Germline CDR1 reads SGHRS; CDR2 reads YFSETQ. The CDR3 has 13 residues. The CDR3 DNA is TGCGCCAGCAGCTGGGGGGCTTCCGATGAGCAGTTCTTC. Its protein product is CASSWGASDEQFF.

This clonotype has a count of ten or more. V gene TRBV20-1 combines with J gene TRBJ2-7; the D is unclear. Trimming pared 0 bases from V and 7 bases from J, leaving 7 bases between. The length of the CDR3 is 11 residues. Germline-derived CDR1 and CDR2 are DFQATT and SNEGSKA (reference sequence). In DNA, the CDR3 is TGCAGTGCTAGAGATCGGATAGAGCAGTACTTC. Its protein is CSARDRIEQYF.

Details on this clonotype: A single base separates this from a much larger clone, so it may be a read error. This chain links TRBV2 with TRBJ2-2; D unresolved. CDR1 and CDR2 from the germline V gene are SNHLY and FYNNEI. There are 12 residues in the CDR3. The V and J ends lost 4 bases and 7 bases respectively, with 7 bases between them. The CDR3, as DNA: TGTGCCAGCAGTGCGTATTTCGGGGAGCTGTTTTTT. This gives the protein CASSAYFGELFF.

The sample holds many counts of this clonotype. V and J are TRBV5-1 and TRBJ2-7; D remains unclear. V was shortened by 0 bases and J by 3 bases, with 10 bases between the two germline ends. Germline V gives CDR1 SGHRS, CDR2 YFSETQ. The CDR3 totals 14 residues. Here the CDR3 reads CASSLGQTFYEQYF. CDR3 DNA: TGCGCCAGCAGCTTGGGCCAGACCTTCTACGAGCAGTACTTC.

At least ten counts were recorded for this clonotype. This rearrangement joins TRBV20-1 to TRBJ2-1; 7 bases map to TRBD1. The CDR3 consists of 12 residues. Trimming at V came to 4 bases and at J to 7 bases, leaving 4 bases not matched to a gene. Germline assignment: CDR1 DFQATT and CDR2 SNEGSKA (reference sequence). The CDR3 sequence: CSANLQGNEQFF. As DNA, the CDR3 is TGCAGTGCTAACTTACAGGGGAATGAGCAGTTCTTC.